This record looks at one TCR beta chain sequence and its context. The data originate from a study of cytomegalovirus exposure and HLA in healthy donors. It was with 60 Vbeta and 13 Jbeta primers that the PCR ran. The data were produced by immunoSEQ multiplex PCR, yet TCRdb's version contains in-frame clones alone and is incomplete. The sample includes over 150,000 clones, about four fifths of them seen just once. Per the germline V gene, CDR1 is KGHSH and CDR2 is LQKENI. Trimming removed 6 bases from V and 8 bases from J; junction bases left unmatched: 4. The CDR3 loop spans 12 amino acids. The chain joins TRBV18 to TRBJ1-2, with 9 bases that match TRBD1. The source is a girl aged 5-17 years in good health and CMV-seropositive. Sequences were obtained from PBMCs. The CDR3 DNA reads TGTGCCAGCTCCCCGGGACAGGGAGGCTACACCTTC. It translates to CASSPGQGGYTF.